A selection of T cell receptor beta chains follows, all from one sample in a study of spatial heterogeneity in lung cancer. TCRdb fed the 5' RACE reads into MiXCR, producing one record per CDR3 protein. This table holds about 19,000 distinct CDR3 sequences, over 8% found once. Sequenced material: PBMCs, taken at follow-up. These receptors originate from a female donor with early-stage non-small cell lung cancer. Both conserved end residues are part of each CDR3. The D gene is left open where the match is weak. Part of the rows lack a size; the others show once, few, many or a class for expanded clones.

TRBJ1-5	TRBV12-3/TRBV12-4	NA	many	TGTGCCAGCAGCTTCACCGGGGGCTCTAATCAGCCCCAGCATTTT	CASSFTGGSNQPQHF
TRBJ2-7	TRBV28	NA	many	TGTGCCAGCAGTTTAATGGACAGGCAGTACTTC	CASSLMDRQYF
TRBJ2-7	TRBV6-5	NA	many	TGTGCCAGCAGACAGGGATACGAGCAGTACTTC	CASRQGYEQYF
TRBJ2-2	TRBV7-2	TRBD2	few	TGTGCCAGCAGCTTAGGGACTAGTATTAGGGCCGGGGAGCTGTTTTTT	CASSLGTSIRAGELFF
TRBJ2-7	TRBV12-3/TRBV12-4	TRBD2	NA	TGTGCCAGCAGTCGAACCAGGACTAGCGGGGGTGAGCAGTACTTC	CASSRTRTSGGEQYF
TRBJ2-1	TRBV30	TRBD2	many	TGTGCCTGGAGGACTAGCGGGGACAATGAGCAGTTCTTC	CAWRTSGDNEQFF
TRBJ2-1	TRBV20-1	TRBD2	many	TGCAGTGCGACCTCTAGGCTAGCGGGAGCCGTGCAGTTCTTC	CSATSRLAGAVQFF
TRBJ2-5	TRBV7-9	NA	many	TGTGCCAGCGGTGCCCTCCAAGAGACCCAGTACTTC	CASGALQETQYF
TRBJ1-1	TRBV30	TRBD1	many	TGTGCCTGGACTAAACGACAGGGGGCTTCCGCTGAAGCTTTCTTT	CAWTKRQGASAEAFF
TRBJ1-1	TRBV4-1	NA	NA	TGCGCCAGCAGCCAAGAGGGACTTTTTCAGCCGCCTTTCTTT	CASSQEGLFQPPFF
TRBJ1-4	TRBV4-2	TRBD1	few	TGTGCCAGCAGCCAAGTGGGACAGGGAGTGAGAGGAGAAAAACTGTTTTTT	CASSQVGQGVRGEKLFF
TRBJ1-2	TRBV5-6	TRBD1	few	TGTGCCAGCAGCCCAATGGACAGGGGGAATGGCTACACCTTC	CASSPMDRGNGYTF
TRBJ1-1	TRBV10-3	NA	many	TGTGCCATCAGTGAGGAGGTGGCACATAAGAACACTGAAGCTTTCTTT	CAISEEVAHKNTEAFF
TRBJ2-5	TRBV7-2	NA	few	TGTGCCAGCAGCCCTCGGTTTGTAAGAGAGACCCAGTACTTC	CASSPRFVRETQYF
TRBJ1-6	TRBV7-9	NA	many	TGTGCCAGCAGCTTCGGATTTTCGGATTCACCCCTCCACTTT	CASSFGFSDSPLHF
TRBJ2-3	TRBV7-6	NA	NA	TGTGCCAGCAGCCTCGGACTACCTAGCACAGATACGCAGTATTTT	CASSLGLPSTDTQYF
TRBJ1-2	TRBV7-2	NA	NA	TGTGCCAGCAGCTCCCGCGGGGGCGACTATGGCTACACCTTC	CASSSRGGDYGYTF
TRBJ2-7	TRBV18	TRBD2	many	TGTGCCAGCTCACCATCTGCGGGAGGGCCCCCAGACTACGAGCAGTACTTC	CASSPSAGGPPDYEQYF
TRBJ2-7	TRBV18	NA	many	TGTGCCAGCTCACCCCTAGGGCGGGACTACGAGCAGTACTTC	CASSPLGRDYEQYF
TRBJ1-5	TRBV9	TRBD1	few	TGTGCCAGCAGCCAAAACGGACAGGGTAATCAGCCCCAGCATTTT	CASSQNGQGNQPQHF
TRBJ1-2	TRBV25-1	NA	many	TGTGCCAGCAGTGCAGCGTATGGCTACACCTTC	CASSAAYGYTF
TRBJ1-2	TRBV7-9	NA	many	TGTGCCAGCAGCTTAGACAGTATCTCTTATGGCTACACCTTC	CASSLDSISYGYTF
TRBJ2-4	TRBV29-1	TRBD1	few	TGCAGCGTTGGACGGTCGACAGGGGGTATCGGGGCCAAAAACATTCAGTACTTC	CSVGRSTGGIGAKNIQYF
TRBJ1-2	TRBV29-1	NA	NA	TGCAGCGTTGAAAGGGGTTTGTTAGGCTACACCTTC	CSVERGLLGYTF
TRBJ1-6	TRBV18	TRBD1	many	TGTGCCAGCTCACTGGACAGGAGCAATTCACCCCTCCACTTT	CASSLDRSNSPLHF
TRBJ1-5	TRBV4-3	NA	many	TGCGCCAGCAGCCAAGATTTGTACAGGCCCAATCAGCCCCAGCATTTT	CASSQDLYRPNQPQHF
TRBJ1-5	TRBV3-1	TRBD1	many	TGTGCCAGCAGCCCCCCCCGGACAGGGCTGGATCAGCCCCAGCATTTT	CASSPPRTGLDQPQHF
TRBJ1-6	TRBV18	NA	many	TGTGCCAGCTCACCAGCCTTCAATTCACCCCTCCACTTT	CASSPAFNSPLHF
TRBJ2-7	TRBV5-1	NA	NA	TGCGCCAGCAGTCCCGATGTCGGGAACTACGAGCAGTACTTC	CASSPDVGNYEQYF
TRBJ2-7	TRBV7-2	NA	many	TGTGCCAGCAGCTTAGTTTGGCACGAGCAGTACTTC	CASSLVWHEQYF
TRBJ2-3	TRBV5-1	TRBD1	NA	TGCGCCAGCAGCTTGGTCGGACCGGGACAGGGGGCAGATACGCAGTATTTT	CASSLVGPGQGADTQYF
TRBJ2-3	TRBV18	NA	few	TGTGCCAGCTCGCTCATGGGTAGGGGAGCAGATACGCAGTATTTT	CASSLMGRGADTQYF
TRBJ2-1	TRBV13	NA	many	TGTGCCAGCAGCTCAGGACCGGGGGCCGGCTACAATGAGCAGTTCTTC	CASSSGPGAGYNEQFF
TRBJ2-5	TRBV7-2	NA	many	TGTGCCAGCAGCTTCCAGGGGTTAAGCGAGACCCAGTACTTC	CASSFQGLSETQYF
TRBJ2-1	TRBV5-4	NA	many	TGTGCCAGCAGCTTGGGGTCCAACAGTTACAATGAGCAGTTCTTC	CASSLGSNSYNEQFF
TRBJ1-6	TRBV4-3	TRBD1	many	TGCGCCAGCAGCCAGATTTCCGGGACAGGATCGGATTCACCCCTCCACTTT	CASSQISGTGSDSPLHF
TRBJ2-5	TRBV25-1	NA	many	TGTGCCAGCAGTGAGAACTTGGGACGAAGGTACCAAGAGACCCAGTACTTC	CASSENLGRRYQETQYF
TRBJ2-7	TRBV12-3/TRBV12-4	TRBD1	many	TGTGCCAGCAGATCGGCAGGGGGCGGCTCCTACGAGCAGTACTTC	CASRSAGGGSYEQYF
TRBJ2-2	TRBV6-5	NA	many	TGTGCCAGCAGTTACTATGGACTCCTAGACGCCGGGGAGCTGTTTTTT	CASSYYGLLDAGELFF
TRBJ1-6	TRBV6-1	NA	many	TGTGCCAGCAGTGAAGGGCAGGGCAATAATTCACCCCTCCACTTT	CASSEGQGNNSPLHF
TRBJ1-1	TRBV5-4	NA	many	TGTGCCAGCAGCTTGACCAGGTCTCATGAAGCTTTCTTT	CASSLTRSHEAFF
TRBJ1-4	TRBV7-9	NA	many	TGTGCCAGCAGCTTAGGGTCTAATGAAAAACTGTTTTTT	CASSLGSNEKLFF